This entry describes one TCR beta chain. The entry originates in a study of technical replicates of blood from a handful of donors. Germline loops: CDR1 SGHTA, CDR2 FQGNSA. The CDR3 loop spans 16 amino acids. V dropped 5 bases and J dropped 4; count of bases not matched to a gene: 11. Sequencing used immunoSEQ multiplex PCR; TCRdb keeps in-frame clones, though not all of them. The sample carries tens of thousands of clones, roughly nine tenths recorded once. The receptor's source is a human donor in good health. The rearrangement uses TRBV7-2 and TRBJ2-7, with TRBD2 matching 10 bases. Sequenced: T cells isolated from PBMCs. Written as DNA, the CDR3 is TGTGCCAGCAGCCCAGATTCTAGCGGGAGATTTTACGAGCAGTACTTC. Its protein is CASSPDSSGRFYEQYF.